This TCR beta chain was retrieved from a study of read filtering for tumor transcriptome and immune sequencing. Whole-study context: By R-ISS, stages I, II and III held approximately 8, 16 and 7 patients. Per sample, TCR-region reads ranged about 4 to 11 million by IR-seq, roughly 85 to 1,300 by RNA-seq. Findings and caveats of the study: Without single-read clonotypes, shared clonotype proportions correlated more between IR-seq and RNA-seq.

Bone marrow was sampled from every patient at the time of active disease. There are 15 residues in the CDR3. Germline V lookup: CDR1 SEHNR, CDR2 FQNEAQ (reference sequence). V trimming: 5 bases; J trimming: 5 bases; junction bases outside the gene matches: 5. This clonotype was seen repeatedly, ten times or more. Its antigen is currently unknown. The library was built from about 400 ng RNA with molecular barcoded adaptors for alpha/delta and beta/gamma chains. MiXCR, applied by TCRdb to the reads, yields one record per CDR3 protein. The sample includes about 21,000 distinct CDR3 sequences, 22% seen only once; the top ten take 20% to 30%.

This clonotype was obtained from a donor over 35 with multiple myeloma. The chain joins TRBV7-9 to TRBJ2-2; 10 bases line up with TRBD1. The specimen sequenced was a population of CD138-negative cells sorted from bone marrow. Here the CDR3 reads CASSDRDRGTGELFF. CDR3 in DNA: TGTGCCAGCAGCGACCGGGACAGGGGAACCGGGGAGCTGTTTTTT.